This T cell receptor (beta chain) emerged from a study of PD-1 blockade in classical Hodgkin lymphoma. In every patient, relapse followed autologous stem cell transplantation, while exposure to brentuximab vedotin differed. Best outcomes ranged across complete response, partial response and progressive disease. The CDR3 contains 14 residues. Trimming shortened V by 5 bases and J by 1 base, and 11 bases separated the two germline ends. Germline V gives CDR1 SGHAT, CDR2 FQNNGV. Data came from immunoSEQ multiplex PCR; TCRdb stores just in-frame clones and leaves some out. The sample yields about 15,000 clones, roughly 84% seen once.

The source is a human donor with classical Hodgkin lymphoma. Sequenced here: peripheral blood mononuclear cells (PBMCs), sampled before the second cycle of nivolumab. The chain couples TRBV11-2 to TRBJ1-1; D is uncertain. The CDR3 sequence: CASSPPWWNTEAFF. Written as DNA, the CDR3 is TGTGCCAGCAGCCCCCCTTGGTGGAACACTGAAGCTTTCTTT.